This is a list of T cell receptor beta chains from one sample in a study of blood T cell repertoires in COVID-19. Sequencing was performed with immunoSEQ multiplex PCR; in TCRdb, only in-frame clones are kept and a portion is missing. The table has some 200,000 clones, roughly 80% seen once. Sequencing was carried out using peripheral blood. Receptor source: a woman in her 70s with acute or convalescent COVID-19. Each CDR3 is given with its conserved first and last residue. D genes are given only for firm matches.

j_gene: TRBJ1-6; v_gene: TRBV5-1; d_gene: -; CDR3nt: TGCGCCAGCAGCTTGGGGTTCAGCGCCAATTCACCCCTCCACTTT; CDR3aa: CASSLGFSANSPLHF
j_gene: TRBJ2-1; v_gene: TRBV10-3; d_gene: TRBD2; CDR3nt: TGTGCCATCAGTGGGGCCCCCGGACTAGCGGGAACGGGTGAGCAGTTCTTC; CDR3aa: CAISGAPGLAGTGEQFF
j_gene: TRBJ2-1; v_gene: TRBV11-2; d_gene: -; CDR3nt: TGTGCCAGCAGCTTAGGTCAGTACAATGAGCAGTTCTTC; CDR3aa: CASSLGQYNEQFF
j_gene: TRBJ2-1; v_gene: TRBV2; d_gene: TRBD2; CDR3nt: TGTGCCAGCAGTGTTGGGCTAGCGGGAGGGAAGAGCTCCTACAATGAGCAGTTCTTC; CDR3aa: CASSVGLAGGKSSYNEQFF
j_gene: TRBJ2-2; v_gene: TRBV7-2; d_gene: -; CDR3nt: TGTGCCAGCAGCTTAGCTACGGGGTCCGGGGAGCTGTTTTTT; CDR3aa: CASSLATGSGELFF
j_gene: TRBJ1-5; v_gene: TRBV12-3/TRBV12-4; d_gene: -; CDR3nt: TGTGCCAGCAGTCCTAGAAGCAATCAGCCCCAGCATTTT; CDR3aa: CASSPRSNQPQHF
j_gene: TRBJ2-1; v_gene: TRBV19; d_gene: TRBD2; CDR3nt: TGTGCCAGTAGTATGACGGGAGGCTCCTACAATGAGCAGTTCTTC; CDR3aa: CASSMTGGSYNEQFF
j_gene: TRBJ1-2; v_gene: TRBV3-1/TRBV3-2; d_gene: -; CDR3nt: TGTGCCAGCAGCCAAGGAGGGGGCTACACCTTC; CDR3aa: CASSQGGGYTF
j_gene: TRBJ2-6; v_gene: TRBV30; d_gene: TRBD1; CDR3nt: TGTGCCTGGAGTAGGCGGCAGGGGGACCCTGGGGCCAACGTCCTGACTTTC; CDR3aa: CAWSRRQGDPGANVLTF
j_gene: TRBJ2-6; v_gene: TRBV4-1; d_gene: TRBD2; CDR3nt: TGCGCCAGCAGCAGGAGACTAGCGGGAGTTGGGGCCAACGTCCTGACTTTC; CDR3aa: CASSRRLAGVGANVLTF
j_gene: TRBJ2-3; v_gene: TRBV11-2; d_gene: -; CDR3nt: TGTGCCAGCAGCTTAGTATTGTCGGGAGCCCCCACAGATACGCAGTATTTT; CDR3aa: CASSLVLSGAPTDTQYF
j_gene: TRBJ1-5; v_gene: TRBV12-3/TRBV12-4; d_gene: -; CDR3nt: TGTGCCAGCAGACTAGGGGGAAGTCAGCCCCAGCATTTT; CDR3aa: CASRLGGSQPQHF
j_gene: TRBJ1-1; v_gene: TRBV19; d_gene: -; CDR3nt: TGTGCCAGTTCCAGGGCTAATTTCAACACTGAAGCTTTCTTT; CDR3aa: CASSRANFNTEAFF